This TCR beta chain was documented in a study of T cell repertoires in cytomegalovirus infection. Study observations and caveats: Carriage of CMV together with the relevant HLA was identifiable through cumulative public TCR beta family frequency.

The CDR3 covers 14 residues. With 4 bases removed from V and 6 bases from J, the gap between germline ends came to 15 bases. CDR1 and CDR2 from the germline V gene are MDHEN and SYDVKM. Remarks on this clonotype: Its antigen is undetermined.

TCRdb reprocessed the reads with MiXCR, giving one entry per CDR3 protein. The repertoire holds about 150,000 distinct CDR3 sequences, with about a quarter as singletons. The chain links TRBV28 to TRBJ1-2; D gene unclear. Sequencing was done on a sample of PBMCs. The receptor's source is a human donor in good health (CMV status not recorded). Some clones in this sample may be carry-over from other donors' samples. Written as DNA, the CDR3 is TGTGCCAGCAGTTCTGGGGAAGGTAGGGATGGCTACACCTTC. It specifies CASSSGEGRDGYTF.